This is a list of T cell receptor beta chains from one sample in a study of CXCR3-negative and CXCR3-positive naive CD8 T cells. Reanalyzing the 5' RACE reads, TCRdb keeps one entry per CDR3 protein, without DNA. The table lists some 120,000 distinct CDR3 sequences, with approximately 0.38% in the top ten. Source material: naive CXCR3+ CD8+ T cells from blood. These receptor sequences come from a human donor in good health. Some clones in this sample may be carry-over from other donors' samples. Both conserved end residues are part of each CDR3.

J gene: TRBJ2-7; V gene: TRBV4-1; CDR3 protein: CASSHPGAALNEQYF
J gene: TRBJ1-1; V gene: TRBV7-9; CDR3 protein: CASSSAGGWNTEAFF
J gene: TRBJ2-1; V gene: TRBV24-1; CDR3 protein: CATSDFGGSYNEQLF
J gene: TRBJ2-4; V gene: TRBV14; CDR3 protein: CASSQPGQNIQYF
J gene: TRBJ2-2; V gene: TRBV5-1; CDR3 protein: CASSLGRGSGELFF
J gene: TRBJ1-1; V gene: TRBV4-2; CDR3 protein: CASSQDRQGAFSFTEAFF
J gene: TRBJ2-1; V gene: TRBV6-1; CDR3 protein: CASSPRLAGPSNDEQFF
J gene: TRBJ2-3; V gene: TRBV27; CDR3 protein: CASSLTSGYTDTQYF
J gene: TRBJ2-1; V gene: TRBV11-3; CDR3 protein: CASSLDPQRGNNEQFF
J gene: TRBJ2-7; V gene: TRBV5-5; CDR3 protein: CASSFGEFSYEQYF
J gene: TRBJ2-2; V gene: TRBV7-2; CDR3 protein: CASSWTGTSGANTGELFF
J gene: TRBJ1-3; V gene: TRBV3-1; CDR3 protein: CASSQERAGSSGNTIYF
J gene: TRBJ1-2; V gene: TRBV6-4; CDR3 protein: CASSEGQGADGYTF
J gene: TRBJ1-2; V gene: TRBV15; CDR3 protein: CATSTETTNYGYTF
J gene: TRBJ2-5; V gene: TRBV20-1; CDR3 protein: CSAPDLENTPQETQYF
J gene: TRBJ2-3; V gene: TRBV25-1; CDR3 protein: CASSEGRGGDTQYF
J gene: TRBJ2-1; V gene: TRBV29-1; CDR3 protein: CSVEGQISSYNEQFF
J gene: TRBJ2-1; V gene: TRBV5-8; CDR3 protein: CASSLGQPEQFF